The T cell receptor beta chain described here comes from a study of T cell responses to AZD1222 COVID-19 vaccine. Study-level results: Repertoire samples came only from after the peak T cell response.

Trimming removed 5 bases from V and 4 bases from J, with 8 bases in between. The CDR3 runs to 12 residues. The table came from immunoSEQ multiplex PCR; TCRdb's copy has only in-frame clones and leaves some out. In the table there are 88,000 or so clones, roughly 89% of which are singletons. As regards this clone: The target antigen is unknown.

This sequence originates from an adult who received the AZD1222 COVID-19 vaccine. This chain uses TRBV12-3 or TRBV12-4 with TRBJ1-2; D possibly corresponds to TRBD1 (6 bases). The sequencing here drew on peripheral blood, taken 28 days after the second AZD1222 dose. The CDR3 loop is CASSQQGYGYTF. The CDR3 bases are TGTGCCAGCAGTCAACAGGGCTATGGCTACACCTTC.